The sequence of this T cell receptor (beta chain) was determined in a study of shared clonotypes between healthy human individuals. This clone was detected only once. What it binds is unknown. Broader study findings: Among donors, clonotype sharing was expected to be affected by sequencing depth. Non-shared clonotypes were found to have lower generation probabilities than the clonotypes that were shared by all four of the sorted-subset donors.

Donors comprised healthy HIV-negative adults lacking recent acute infections or vaccinations. Every immunoSEQ plate was one replicate of a subset's evenly spread DNA. The data were produced by immunoSEQ multiplex PCR, yet TCRdb's version contains in-frame clones alone and is incomplete. The table lists 2 million to 2.5 million clones, approximately 93% of them singletons. V was cut by 0 bases and J by 2 bases, with 5 bases left in between. The CDR3 spans 13 residues. The germline V gene has CDR1 LGHNA and CDR2 YNFKEQ. The sample comprised naive CD4+ T cells from PBMCs. Subset of the sample: CD45RA+ positively selected. The chain couples TRBV4-2 to TRBJ2-7; no clear D. The origin of this receptor is a man younger than 30 in good health. Some clones in this sample may be carry-over from other donors' samples. CDR3 nucleotides: TGTGCCAGCAGCCAAGAGGCCCCCTACGAGCAGTACTTC. It translates to CASSQEAPYEQYF.